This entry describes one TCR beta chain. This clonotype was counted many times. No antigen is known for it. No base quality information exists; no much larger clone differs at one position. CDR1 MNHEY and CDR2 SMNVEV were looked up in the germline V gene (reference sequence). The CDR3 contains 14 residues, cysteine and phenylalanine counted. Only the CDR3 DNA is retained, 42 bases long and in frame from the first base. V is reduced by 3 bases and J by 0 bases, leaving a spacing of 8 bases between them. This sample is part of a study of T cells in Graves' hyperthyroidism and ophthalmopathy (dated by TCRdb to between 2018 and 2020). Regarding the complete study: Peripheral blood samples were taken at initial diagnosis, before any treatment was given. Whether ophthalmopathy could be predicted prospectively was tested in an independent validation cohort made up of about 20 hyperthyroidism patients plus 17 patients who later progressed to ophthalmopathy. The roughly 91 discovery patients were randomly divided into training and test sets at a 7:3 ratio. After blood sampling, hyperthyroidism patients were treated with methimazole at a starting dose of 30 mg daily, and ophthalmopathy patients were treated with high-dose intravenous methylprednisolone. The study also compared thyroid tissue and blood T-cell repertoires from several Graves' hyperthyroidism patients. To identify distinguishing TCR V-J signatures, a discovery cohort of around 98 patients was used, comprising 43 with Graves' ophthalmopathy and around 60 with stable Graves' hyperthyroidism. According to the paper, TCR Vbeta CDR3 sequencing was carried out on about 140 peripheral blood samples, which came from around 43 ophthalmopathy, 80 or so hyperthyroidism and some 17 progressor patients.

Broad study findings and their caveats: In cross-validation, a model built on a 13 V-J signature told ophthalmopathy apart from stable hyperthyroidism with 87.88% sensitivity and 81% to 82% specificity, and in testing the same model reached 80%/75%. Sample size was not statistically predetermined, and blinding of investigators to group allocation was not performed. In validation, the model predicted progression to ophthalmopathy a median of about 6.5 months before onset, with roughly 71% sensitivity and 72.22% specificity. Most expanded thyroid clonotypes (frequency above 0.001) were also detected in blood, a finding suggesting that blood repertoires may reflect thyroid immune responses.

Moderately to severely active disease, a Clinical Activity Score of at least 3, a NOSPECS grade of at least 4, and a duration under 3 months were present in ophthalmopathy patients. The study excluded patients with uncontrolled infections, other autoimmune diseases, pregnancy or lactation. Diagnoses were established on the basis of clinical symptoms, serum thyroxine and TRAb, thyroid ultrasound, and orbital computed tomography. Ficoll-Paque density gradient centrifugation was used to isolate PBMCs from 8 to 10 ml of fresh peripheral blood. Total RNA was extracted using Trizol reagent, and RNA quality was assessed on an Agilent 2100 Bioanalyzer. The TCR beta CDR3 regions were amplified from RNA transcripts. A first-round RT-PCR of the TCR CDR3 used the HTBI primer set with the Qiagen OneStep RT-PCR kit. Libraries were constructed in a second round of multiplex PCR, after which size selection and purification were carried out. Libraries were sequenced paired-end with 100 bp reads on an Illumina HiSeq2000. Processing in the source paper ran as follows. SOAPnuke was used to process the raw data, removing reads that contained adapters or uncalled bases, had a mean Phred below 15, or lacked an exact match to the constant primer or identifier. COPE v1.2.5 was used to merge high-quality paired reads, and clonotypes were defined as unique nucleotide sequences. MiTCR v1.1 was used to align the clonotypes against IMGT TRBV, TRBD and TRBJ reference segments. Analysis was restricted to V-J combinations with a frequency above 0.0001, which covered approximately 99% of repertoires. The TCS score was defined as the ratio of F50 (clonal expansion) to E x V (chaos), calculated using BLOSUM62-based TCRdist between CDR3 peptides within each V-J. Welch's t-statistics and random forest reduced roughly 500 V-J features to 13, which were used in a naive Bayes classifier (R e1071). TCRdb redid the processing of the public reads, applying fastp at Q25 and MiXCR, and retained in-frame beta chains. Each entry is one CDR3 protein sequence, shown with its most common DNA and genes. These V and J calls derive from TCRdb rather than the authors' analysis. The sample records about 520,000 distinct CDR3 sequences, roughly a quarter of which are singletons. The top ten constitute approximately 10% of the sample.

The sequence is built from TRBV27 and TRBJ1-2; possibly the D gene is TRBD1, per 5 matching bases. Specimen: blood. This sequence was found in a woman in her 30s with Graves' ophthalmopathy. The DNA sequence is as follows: TGTGCCAGCAGTTTTGGGGGAACTAACTATGGCTACACCTTC. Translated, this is CASSFGGTNYGYTF.